The next 20 T cell receptor beta chains were all read from a single sample in a study of beta chain features in type 1 diabetes. Expressed TCRB transcripts were sequenced, since all the RNA that had been isolated was reverse transcribed. Data came from immunoSEQ multiplex PCR; TCRdb stores just in-frame clones and leaves some out. The data contain approximately 120,000 clones, under 40% of them singletons. The sequenced material came from stem cell memory CD4+ T cells from blood. The receptors were gathered from a woman younger than 35 in good health.

The chain employs TRBV6-5 and TRBJ2-1, with 7 bases that match TRBD2. V lost 2 bases and J lost 9; bases outside the gene matches: 4. The CDR3 is 13 residues long. Germline CDR1 MNHEY, CDR2 SVGAGI. CDR3 coding DNA: TGTGCCAGCAGTTACGATTGGGGGGGTGAGCAGTTCTTC. Its protein is CASSYDWGGEQFF.

The gene calls are TRBV7-9 and TRBJ2-1; TRBD2 might be the D (6 bases). From germline, CDR1 is SEHNR and CDR2 FQNEAQ (reference sequence). The CDR3 has 14 amino acids. Trimming removed 7 bases at V and 4 bases at J, with 14 bases between. In nucleotides, the CDR3 is TGTGCCAGCACCGGAGGGAGTCGGTACAATGAGCAGTTCTTC. Translated, it gives CASTGGSRYNEQFF.

This chain joins TRBV2 and TRBJ1-1; 7 bases are a match to TRBD1. The CDR3 consists of 15 residues. Trimming removed 2 bases from V and 0 bases from J; junction bases left unmatched: 3. Germline V CDR1 and CDR2: SNHLY, FYNNEI. The CDR3 spells CASSERQGLNTEAFF. In nucleotides, the CDR3 is TGTGCCAGCAGTGAACGACAGGGATTGAACACTGAAGCTTTCTTT.

This clone has a handful of counts. The chain has TRBV6-1 and TRBJ2-3; 12 bases are a match to TRBD2. The CDR3 has 16 residues. V shed 4 bases and J 7 bases; nucleotides not matched to a gene: 9. Germline V CDR1 and CDR2: MNHNS, SASEGT. The CDR3 spells CASSARQGTSGYTQYF. CDR3 nucleotides: TGTGCCAGCAGTGCCCGACAGGGGACTAGCGGGTATACGCAGTATTTT.

This clone was detected a few times. The gene calls are TRBV2 and TRBJ1-5; 7 nucleotides align to TRBD1. The trim removed 4 bases at V and 4 bases at J, leaving 4 bases unmatched. Germline CDR1 is SNHLY and CDR2 is FYNNEI. The CDR3 has 14 residues. CDR3: CASSGGTANQPQHF. The DNA for the CDR3 is TGTGCCAGCAGTGGCGGGACAGCTAATCAGCCCCAGCATTTT.

This clone appeared a few times. The chain joins TRBV28 to TRBJ2-7; 10 bases agree with TRBD1. This CDR3 has 15 amino acids. V dropped 4 bases and J dropped 6; count of bases not matched to a gene: 9. Germline lookup yields CDR1 MDHEN and CDR2 SYDVKM. The DNA for the CDR3 is TGTGCCAGCAGTTCGGACCCGGGACAGGGGCGCGAGCAGTACTTC. Residues: CASSSDPGQGREQYF.

V usage is TRBV18 and J usage is TRBJ1-1; D is unresolved. Trimming left V 2 bases short and J 5 bases short, with 9 bases between. The germline CDR1 and CDR2 sequences are KGHSH and LQKENI. The CDR3 has 13 amino acids. This CDR3 reads CASSPEGGTEAFF. The CDR3 DNA is TGTGCCAGCTCACCAGAGGGTGGGACTGAAGCTTTCTTT.

This clone has more than one count but fewer than ten. The CDR3 is CASSPGPIAGGRTDTQYF. CDR3 coding DNA: TGTGCCAGCAGCCCCGGGCCCATAGCGGGAGGACGCACAGATACGCAGTATTTT. The rearrangement links TRBV7-9 to TRBJ2-3, with TRBD2 identical over 10 bases. CDR1 is SEHNR and CDR2 is FQNEAQ in the germline V gene (reference sequence). The CDR3 length is 18 residues. The J segment lost 1 base and the V segment lost 5 bases, leaving 12 bases of the junction unmatched.

V and J are TRBV5-1 and TRBJ2-7, with TRBD1 as a possible D gene (5 bases). V lost 0 bases and J 5 bases, leaving 21 bases between the germline ends. The CDR3 is made up of 17 amino acids. Germline V lookup: CDR1 SGHRS, CDR2 YFSETQ. CDR3 in DNA: TGCGCCAGCAGCTTGGGTTCAGGGCACGGCGTTTCGGACGAGCAGTACTTC. Amino acid sequence: CASSLGSGHGVSDEQYF.

The chain recombines TRBV20-1 with TRBJ2-7, with unresolved D. Per the germline V gene, CDR1 is DFQATT and CDR2 is SNEGSKA (reference sequence). Trimming stripped 6 bases from V and 4 bases from J, with 10 bases between. The CDR3 is 11 residues long. The CDR3 DNA is TGCAGTGCAAGACAAGAGTACGAGCAGTACTTC. Translated: CSARQEYEQYF.

J is TRBJ2-2 and V is TRBV29-1; 8 nucleotides align to TRBD1. This CDR3 has 14 amino acids. Germline values: CDR1 SQVTM, CDR2 ANQGSEA. Germline trimming cut 6 bases from V and 2 bases from J; bases unmatched to any gene: 5. CDR3 amino acids: CSVQGQVNTGELFF. The CDR3 DNA reads TGCAGCGTCCAGGGACAGGTTAACACCGGGGAGCTGTTTTTT.

The chain is built from TRBV27 and TRBJ2-7; 11 nucleotides line up with TRBD1. Germline CDR1 and CDR2: MNHEY and SMNVEV (reference sequence). After removal of 2 bases from V and 6 bases from J, the junction contained 9 bases not matched to a gene. The CDR3 is 16 residues long. DNA of the CDR3: TGTGCCAGCAGTTTACTGTGGGGGACAGGGGGACGCGAGCAGTACTTC. As protein: CASSLLWGTGGREQYF.

J is TRBJ2-1 and V is TRBV14, with 11 bases lining up with TRBD2. J was trimmed by 8 bases and V by 4 bases; bases with no gene match: 10. In germline, CDR1 is SGHDN, CDR2 FVKESK. The length of the CDR3 is 16 residues. CDR3 amino acids: CASSLRGSGRGHEQFF. The CDR3 bases are TGTGCCAGCAGCCTTCGCGGTAGCGGGAGGGGTCATGAGCAGTTCTTC.

A few counts support this clone. This chain connects TRBV5-1 to TRBJ2-7, with D possibly being TRBD1 (7 bases). This CDR3 comprises 15 residues. Germline CDR1 reads SGHRS; CDR2 reads YFSETQ. Deletions cut 3 bases from V and 3 bases from J, with 16 bases between. The CDR3 protein is CASSYSGDSYYEQYF. Written as DNA, the CDR3 is TGCGCCAGCAGCTACTCGGGGGACAGTTACTACGAGCAGTACTTC.

The chain recombines TRBV18 with TRBJ2-2; D call uncertain. The CDR3 spans 15 residues. The germline V and J ends were trimmed by 2 bases and 1 base, with 8 bases remaining between them. Germline CDR1 and CDR2: KGHSH and LQKENI. The chain's CDR3 is CASSPVAGNTGELFF. The CDR3 DNA reads as TGTGCCAGCTCACCAGTCGCCGGGAACACCGGGGAGCTGTTTTTT.

The sample holds a few counts of this clone. This chain joins TRBV19 and TRBJ2-1; TRBD2 might be the D (6 bases). The ends were cut back, 7 bases at V and 4 bases at J, with 11 bases in the middle. Germline-derived CDR1 and CDR2 are LNHDA and SQIVND (reference sequence). The CDR3 is 13 residues long. In DNA form, the CDR3 reads TGTGCCAGTAAACGAGCGGGTTACAATGAGCAGTTCTTC. It specifies CASKRAGYNEQFF.

This clone came up a few times. CDR3 bases: TGTGCCAGCAGCGCTCTCACAGGGGGCTCTGGAAACACCATATATTTT. Amino acids: CASSALTGGSGNTIYF. This chain connects TRBV9 to TRBJ1-3; 8 nucleotides agree with TRBD1. With V trimmed by 3 bases and J by 0 bases, 5 bases remained unmatched. The CDR3 consists of 16 residues. The germline V gene encodes CDR1 SGDLS and CDR2 YYNGEE.

This clone came up a few times. The CDR3 sequence is CASSGTGGYEQYF. In DNA, the CDR3 is TGTGCCAGCAGTGGGACAGGGGGCTACGAGCAGTACTTC. The chain carries TRBV6-5 and TRBJ2-7; 11 bases align to TRBD1. CDR3 length equals 13 residues. Germline V gives CDR1 MNHEY, CDR2 SVGAGI. Trimming removed 5 bases from V and 3 bases from J; junction bases left unmatched: 0.

This clone was seen only a few times. For the CDR3, the DNA is TGTGCCACCAGCAGAAAAGACAGGAGCTATGGCTACACCTTC. It codes for CATSRKDRSYGYTF. This chain joins TRBV15 and TRBJ1-2; tentatively, D is TRBD1 (6 bases). The V end was cut by 2 bases, the J end by 4 bases, with 11 bases between. Per the germline V gene, CDR1 is LNHNV and CDR2 is YYDKDF (reference sequence). CDR3 length: 14 amino acids.

This clone was detected a few times. The chain joins TRBV10-3 to TRBJ2-1, with D tentatively TRBD1 (5 bases). The V gene's germline CDR1 is ENHRY and CDR2 SYGVKD. V lost 0 bases, J lost 5 bases, and 14 bases lay in between. The CDR3 has 16 amino acids. The CDR3 DNA reads TGTGCCATCAGTGAGTCGAGGTTCGACAGTAACAATGAGCAGTTCTTC. Translated: CAISESRFDSNNEQFF.